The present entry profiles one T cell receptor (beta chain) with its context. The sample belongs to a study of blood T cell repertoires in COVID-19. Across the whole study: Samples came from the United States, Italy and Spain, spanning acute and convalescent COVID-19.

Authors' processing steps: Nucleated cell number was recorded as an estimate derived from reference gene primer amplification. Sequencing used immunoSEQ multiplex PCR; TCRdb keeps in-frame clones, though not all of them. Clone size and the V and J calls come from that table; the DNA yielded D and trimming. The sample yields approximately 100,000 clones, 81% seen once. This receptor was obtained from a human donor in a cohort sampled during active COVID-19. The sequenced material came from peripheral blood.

CDR3 in amino acids: CASSLLVGAGANVLTF. The CDR3 DNA reads TGTGCCAGCAGCTTATTAGTGGGCGCTGGGGCCAACGTCCTGACTTTC. This chain connects TRBV7-2 to TRBJ2-6; D unclear. The CDR3 covers 16 residues. Trimming pared 2 bases from V and 2 bases from J, leaving 10 bases between. Germline V gives CDR1 SGHTA, CDR2 FQGNSA. Combining the CDR3 with reference TRBV7-2 and TRBJ2-6 gives the whole variable domain GAGVSQSPSNKVTEKGKDVELRCDPISGHTALYWYRQSLGQGLEFLIYFQGNSAPDKSGLPSDRFSAERTGGSVSTLTIQRTQQEDSAVYLCASSLLVGAGANVLTFGAGSRLTVL.